Sequencing of this T cell receptor beta chain was carried out in a study of OX40 agonist ivuxolimab in advanced cancers. Sequencing was performed with immunoSEQ multiplex PCR; in TCRdb, only in-frame clones are kept and a portion is missing. The profile shows 65,000 to 95,000 clones, roughly 87% of them singletons. The germline gives CDR1 MDHEN, CDR2 SYDVKM. V dropped 3 bases and J dropped 6; count of bases not matched to a gene: 9. CDR3 length equals 15 residues. This clone was picked up a small number of times. The source material was CD4+ or CD8+ T cells sorted from blood, sampled in a trial of the OX40 agonist ivuxolimab. The chain combines TRBV28 with TRBJ1-2, with 8 nucleotides matching TRBD1. The TCR sequence derives from an adult with an advanced solid tumor such as melanoma, head and neck, liver or kidney cancer. The CDR3 loop reads CASSFPRAGGNGYTF. The CDR3 region has the DNA TGTGCCAGCAGTTTTCCCCGGGCAGGGGGCAATGGCTACACCTTC.